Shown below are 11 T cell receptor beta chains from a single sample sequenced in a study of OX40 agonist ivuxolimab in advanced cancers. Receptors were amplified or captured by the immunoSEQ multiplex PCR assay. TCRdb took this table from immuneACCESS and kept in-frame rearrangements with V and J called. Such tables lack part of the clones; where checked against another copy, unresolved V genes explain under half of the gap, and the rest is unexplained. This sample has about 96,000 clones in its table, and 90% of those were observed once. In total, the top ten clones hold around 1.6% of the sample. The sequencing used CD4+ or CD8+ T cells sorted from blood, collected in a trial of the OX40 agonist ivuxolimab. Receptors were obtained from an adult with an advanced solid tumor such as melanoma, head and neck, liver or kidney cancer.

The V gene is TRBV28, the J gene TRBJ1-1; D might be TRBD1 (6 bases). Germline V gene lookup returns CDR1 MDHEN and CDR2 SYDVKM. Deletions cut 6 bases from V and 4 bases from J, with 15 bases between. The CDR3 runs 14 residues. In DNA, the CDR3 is TGTGCCAGCAGCCTAACTGGACAGATCACTGAAGCTTTCTTT. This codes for CASSLTGQITEAFF.

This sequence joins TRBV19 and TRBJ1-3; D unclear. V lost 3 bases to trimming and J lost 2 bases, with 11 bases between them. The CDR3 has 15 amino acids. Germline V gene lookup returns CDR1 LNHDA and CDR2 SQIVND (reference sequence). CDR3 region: CASSIRRQAGNTIYF. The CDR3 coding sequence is TGTGCCAGTAGTATCCGCCGGCAGGCTGGAAACACCATATATTTT.

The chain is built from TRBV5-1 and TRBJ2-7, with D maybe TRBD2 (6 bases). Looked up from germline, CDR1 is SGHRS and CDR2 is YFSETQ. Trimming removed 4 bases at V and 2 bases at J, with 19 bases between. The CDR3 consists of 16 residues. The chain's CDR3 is CASSIDSSARPYEQYF. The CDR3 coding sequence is TGCGCCAGCAGCATAGACTCTAGCGCGCGACCCTACGAGCAGTACTTC. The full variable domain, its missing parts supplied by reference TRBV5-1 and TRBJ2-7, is KAGVTQTPRYLIKTRGQQVTLSCSPISGHRSVSWYQQTPGQGLQFLFEYFSETQRNKGNFPGRFSGRQFSNSRSEMNVSTLELGDSALYLCASSIDSSARPYEQYFGPGTRLTVT.

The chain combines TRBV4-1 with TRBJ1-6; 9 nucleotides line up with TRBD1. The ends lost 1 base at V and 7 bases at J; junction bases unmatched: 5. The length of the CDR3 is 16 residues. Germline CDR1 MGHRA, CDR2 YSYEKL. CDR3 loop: CASSQGTGVGNSPLHF. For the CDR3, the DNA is TGCGCCAGCAGCCAAGGGACAGGGGTAGGAAATTCACCCCTCCACTTT.

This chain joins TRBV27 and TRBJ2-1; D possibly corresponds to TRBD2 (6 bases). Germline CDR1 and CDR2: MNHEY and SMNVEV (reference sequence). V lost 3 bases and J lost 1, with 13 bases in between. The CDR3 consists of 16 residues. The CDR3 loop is CASSFLQRASYNEQFF. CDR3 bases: TGTGCCAGCAGTTTCCTCCAGCGGGCGTCCTACAATGAGCAGTTCTTC.

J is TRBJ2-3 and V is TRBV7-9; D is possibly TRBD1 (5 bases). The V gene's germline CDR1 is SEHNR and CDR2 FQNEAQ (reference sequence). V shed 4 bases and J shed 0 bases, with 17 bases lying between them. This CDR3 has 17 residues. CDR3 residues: CASSSQRRTHSTDTQYF. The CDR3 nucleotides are TGTGCCAGCAGCTCTCAGCGCCGGACACACAGCACAGATACGCAGTATTTT.

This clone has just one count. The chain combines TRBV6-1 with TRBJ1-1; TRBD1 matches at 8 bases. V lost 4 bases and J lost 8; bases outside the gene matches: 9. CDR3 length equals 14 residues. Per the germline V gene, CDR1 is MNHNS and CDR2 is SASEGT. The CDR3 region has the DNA TGTGCCAGCAGTGGCGGACAGGGAGGTCGGGAAGCTTTCTTT. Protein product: CASSGGQGGREAFF.

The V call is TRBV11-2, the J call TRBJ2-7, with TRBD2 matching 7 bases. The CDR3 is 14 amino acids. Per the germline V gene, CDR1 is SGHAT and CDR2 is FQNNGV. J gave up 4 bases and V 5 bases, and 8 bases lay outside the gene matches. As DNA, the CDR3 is TGTGCCAGCAGCGGTCAGCGGGGATTATACGAGCAGTACTTC. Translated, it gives CASSGQRGLYEQYF.

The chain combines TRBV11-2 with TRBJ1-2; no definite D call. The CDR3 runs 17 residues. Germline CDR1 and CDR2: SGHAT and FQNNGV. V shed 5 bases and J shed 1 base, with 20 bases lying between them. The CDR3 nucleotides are TGTGCCAGCAGCCTCGGCCCCCCCTCCGCAGTTAACTATGGCTACACCTTC. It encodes CASSLGPPSAVNYGYTF.

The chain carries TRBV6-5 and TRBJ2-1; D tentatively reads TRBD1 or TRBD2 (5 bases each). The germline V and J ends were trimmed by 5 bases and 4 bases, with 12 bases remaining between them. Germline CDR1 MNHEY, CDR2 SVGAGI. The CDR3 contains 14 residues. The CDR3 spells CASSPGTRYNEQFF. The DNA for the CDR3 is TGTGCCAGCAGTCCTGGGACCCGTTACAATGAGCAGTTCTTC.

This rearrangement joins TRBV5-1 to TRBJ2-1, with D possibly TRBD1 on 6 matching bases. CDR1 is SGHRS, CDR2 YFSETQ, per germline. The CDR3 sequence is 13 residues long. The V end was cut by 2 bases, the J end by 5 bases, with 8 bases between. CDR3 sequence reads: CASSFRDNNEQFF. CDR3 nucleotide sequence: TGCGCCAGCAGCTTCCGGGACAACAATGAGCAGTTCTTC.